The 18 T cell receptor beta chains reported below all come from one sample, sequenced in a study of memory CD4+ T cells and cytomegalovirus serostatus (dated by TCRdb to about 2019). Receptors were amplified or captured by the immunoSEQ multiplex PCR assay. TCRdb stores this immuneACCESS table with in-frame sequences only. Part of the clones is absent; in the studies checked, under half of the shortfall reflects unresolved V genes, and no reason is known for the rest. The sample contains 70,000 to 90,000 clones, around 82% of them found a single time. 2.6% of the sample belongs to the ten largest clones. Single viable CD3+CD4+CD8-CD45RO+ cells were sorted as memory CD4+ T cells on a FACSAria II. Sequences were obtained from memory CD4+ T cells from blood. These receptors originate from an adult in good health and CMV-seropositive.

The chain employs TRBV2 and TRBJ2-7; 11 bases map to TRBD1. V lost 3 bases, J lost 3 bases, and 10 bases stayed unmatched. The CDR3 sequence is 17 residues long. Germline CDR1 reads SNHLY; CDR2 reads FYNNEI. Here the CDR3 DNA reads TGTGCCAGCAGTGAGAGATTACCGGGACAGGGGGTCTACGAGCAGTACTTC. It yields the protein CASSERLPGQGVYEQYF.

V is TRBV13 and J is TRBJ1-1; 9 positions agree with TRBD1. The CDR3 spans 15 residues. V dropped 5 bases and J dropped 4; count of bases not matched to a gene: 8. Per the germline V gene, CDR1 is PRHDT and CDR2 is FYEKMQ (reference sequence). CDR3 protein: CASSRRTGEGTEAFF. The CDR3 DNA reads TGTGCCAGCAGCCGACGGACAGGGGAGGGCACTGAAGCTTTCTTT.

This rearrangement joins TRBV10-1 to TRBJ2-2; D gene unclear. V was clipped by 0 bases and J by 8 bases, with 7 bases between them. The germline CDR1 and CDR2 sequences are WNHNN and SYGVQD (reference sequence). The CDR3 is 13 residues long. CDR3: CASSESRLGELFF. Here the CDR3 DNA reads TGCGCCAGCAGTGAGTCCCGATTAGGGGAGCTGTTTTTT.

The chain uses TRBV9 and TRBJ1-1; D ambiguous. CDR3 length: 14 residues. In germline, CDR1 is SGDLS, CDR2 YYNGEE. V was cut by 4 bases and J by 1 base, with 11 bases left in between. CDR3 coding DNA: TGTGCCAGCAGCCCAGGACGGACGAACACTGAAGCTTTCTTT. It is translated as CASSPGRTNTEAFF.

The gene calls are TRBV5-4 and TRBJ1-2; the D is unclear. Trimming shortened V by 1 base and J by 2 bases, and 6 bases separated the two germline ends. CDR1 SGHNT and CDR2 YYREEE come from the germline V gene (reference sequence). The CDR3 spans 13 residues. CDR3 region: CASSLMRNYGYTF. The CDR3 coding sequence is TGTGCCAGCAGCTTGATGCGGAACTATGGCTACACCTTC.

In its sample, this clone was seen a few times. The V call is TRBV15, the J call TRBJ1-5; tentative D call: TRBD1 (6 bases). V was clipped by 6 bases and J by 2 bases, with 14 bases between them. The CDR3 loop spans 15 amino acids. The germline CDR1 and CDR2 sequences are LNHNV and YYDKDF (reference sequence). CDR3 residues: CATRPGALGNQPQHF. The CDR3 bases are TGTGCCACCAGGCCAGGGGCCCTGGGCAATCAGCCCCAGCATTTT.

The genes are TRBV29-1 and TRBJ2-7; D perhaps matches TRBD2 (5 bases). CDR3 length: 13 amino acids. Germline values: CDR1 SQVTM, CDR2 ANQGSEA. Deletions cut 4 bases from V and 4 bases from J, with 14 bases between. CDR3 DNA: TGCAGCGTTGTAGTTAGCGATAGATACGAGCAGTACTTC. As protein: CSVVVSDRYEQYF.

The rearrangement links TRBV5-4 to TRBJ2-1; 15 positions match TRBD2. The CDR3 consists of 15 residues. V was pared by 4 bases and J by 6 bases, with 2 bases of the junction left unmatched. Germline CDR1 and CDR2: SGHNT and YYREEE (reference sequence). The CDR3 DNA sequence: TGTGCCAGCAGCCTGGGACTAGCGGGAGGCAATGAGCAGTTCTTC. Encoded protein: CASSLGLAGGNEQFF.

The rearrangement joins TRBV27 to TRBJ1-2; weak D call: TRBD1 (5 bases). Germline assignment: CDR1 MNHEY and CDR2 SMNVEV (reference sequence). The CDR3 is 14 amino acids. Trimming stripped 3 bases from V and 4 bases from J, with 12 bases between. The CDR3 DNA reads TGTGCCAGCAGTTTGGCGCAGGGCGTCTATGGCTACACCTTC. Encoded protein: CASSLAQGVYGYTF.

The chain uses TRBV6-4 and TRBJ2-1, with TRBD1 matching over 9 bases. The CDR3 has 14 amino acids. V dropped 9 bases and J dropped 8; count of bases not matched to a gene: 11. Germline CDR1 and CDR2: MRHNA and SNTAGT. The CDR3 nucleotides are TGTGCCAGTCGGCGGGGACAGGGATATTATGAGCAGTTCTTC. Its translation: CASRRGQGYYEQFF.

The chain joins TRBV5-1 to TRBJ2-7; tentatively, D is TRBD2 (5 bases). Germline loops: CDR1 SGHRS, CDR2 YFSETQ. Trimming removed 0 bases from V and 2 bases from J, with 12 bases in between. This CDR3 has 15 amino acids. The CDR3 region has the DNA TGCGCCAGCAGCTTGGGTGGGAGTCTTGCCTACGAGCAGTACGTC. Translated, it gives CASSLGGSLAYEQYV.

V usage is TRBV2 and J usage is TRBJ2-3; TRBD1 might be the D (6 bases). V lost 9 bases and J lost 10, with 14 bases in between. The CDR3 loop spans 11 amino acids. Germline CDR1 SNHLY, CDR2 FYNNEI. CDR3 in amino acids: CASAIQGAQYF. CDR3 nucleotide sequence: TGTGCCAGTGCCATACAGGGTGCGCAGTATTTT.

This clone was observed a single time. The chain uses TRBV14 and TRBJ1-5, with D uncertain. The germline V gene encodes CDR1 SGHDN and CDR2 FVKESK. V was cut by 4 bases and J by 0 bases, with 7 bases left in between. The CDR3 loop spans 14 amino acids. CDR3 region: CASSPSPSNQPQHF. As DNA, the CDR3 is TGTGCCAGCAGCCCTAGCCCTAGCAATCAGCCCCAGCATTTT.

This clone was seen just once. The genes are TRBV7-9 and TRBJ2-3, with 8 nucleotides matching TRBD1. J lost 5 bases, V lost 5 bases, and 15 bases had no gene match. The CDR3 covers 17 residues. Germline assignment: CDR1 SEHNR and CDR2 FQNEAQ (reference sequence). Here the CDR3 reads CASSDRGFGQGVDTQYF. The CDR3 DNA is TGTGCCAGCAGCGATCGGGGATTCGGACAGGGTGTAGATACGCAGTATTTT.

The rearrangement uses TRBV21-1 and TRBJ2-1. TRBV21-1 is a pseudogene. The CDR3 runs 16 residues. The CDR3 bases are TGTGCCAGCAGCAAAGTTCCAGTCGGTATGGCCAATGAGCAGTTCTTC. Protein product: CASSKVPVGMANEQFF.

The V and J genes are TRBV30 and TRBJ1-2; D not certain. CDR1 and CDR2 from the germline V gene are GTSNPN and SVGIG (reference sequence). The CDR3 is 12 amino acids. V dropped 4 bases and J dropped 8 bases, with 14 bases sitting between them. CDR3 in amino acids: CAWTDGRRGYTF. CDR3 DNA: TGTGCCTGGACGGACGGCCGGCGGGGCTACACCTTC.

The chain recombines TRBV2 with TRBJ2-2; no clear D gene. CDR3 size: 14 residues. V lost 4 bases, J lost 1 base, and 7 bases lay in between. Germline assignment: CDR1 SNHLY and CDR2 FYNNEI. This CDR3 is CASSGARNTGELFF. CDR3 in DNA: TGTGCCAGCAGTGGGGCTAGGAACACCGGGGAGCTGTTTTTT.

This clone was detected only a few times. The J gene is TRBJ1-6, the V gene TRBV19; 9 positions match TRBD1. Unmatched junction bases numbered 2, after V lost 6 bases and J lost 2 bases. The CDR3 covers 15 residues. Germline V lookup: CDR1 LNHDA, CDR2 SQIVND (reference sequence). In DNA, the CDR3 is TGTGCCAGTAGGACAGGGGGAACCTATAATTCACCCCTCCACTTT. This gives the protein CASRTGGTYNSPLHF. Full variable domain (outside the CDR3, taken from reference TRBV19 and TRBJ1-6): DGGITQSPKYLFRKEGQNVTLSCEQNLNHDAMYWYRQDPGQGLRLIYYSQIVNDFQKGDIAEGYSVSREKKESFPLTVTSAQKNPTAFYLCASRTGGTYNSPLHFGNGTRLTVT.